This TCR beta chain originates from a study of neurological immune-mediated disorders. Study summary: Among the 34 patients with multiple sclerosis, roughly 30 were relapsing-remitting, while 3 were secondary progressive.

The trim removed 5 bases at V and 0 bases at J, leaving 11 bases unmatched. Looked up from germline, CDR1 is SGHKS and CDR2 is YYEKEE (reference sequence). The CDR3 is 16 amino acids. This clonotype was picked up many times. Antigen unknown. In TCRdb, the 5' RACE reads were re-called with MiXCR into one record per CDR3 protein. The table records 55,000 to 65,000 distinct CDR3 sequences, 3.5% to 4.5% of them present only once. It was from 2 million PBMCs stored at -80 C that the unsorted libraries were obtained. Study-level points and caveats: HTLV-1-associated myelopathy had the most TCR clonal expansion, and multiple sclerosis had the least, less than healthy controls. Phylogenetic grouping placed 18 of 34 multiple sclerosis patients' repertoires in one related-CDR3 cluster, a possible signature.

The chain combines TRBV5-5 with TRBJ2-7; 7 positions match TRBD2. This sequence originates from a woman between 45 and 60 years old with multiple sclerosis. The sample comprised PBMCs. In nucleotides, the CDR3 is TGTGCCAGCAGTCGAACAGCGGGAACCAACTCCTACGAGCAGTACTTC. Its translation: CASSRTAGTNSYEQYF.